Listed here are 27 T cell receptor beta chains from one sample, sequenced in a study of graft-versus-host responses after intestinal transplantation. TCRdb's copy holds only in-frame clones and misses some; the assay was immunoSEQ multiplex PCR. The sample has just under 50,000 clones, around 84% seen once. Their antigens are not known. This material consisted of unstimulated CD4+ T cells sorted from spleen or lymph node cells, taken before transplant. The receptor set was obtained from a human donor who was the organ donor for an intestinal transplant.

On this clone itself: This specimen includes other DNA sequences encoding the same CDR3. The chain uses TRBV5-1 and TRBJ2-3; 7 bases fit TRBD1. CDR1 and CDR2 from the germline V gene are SGHRS and YFSETQ. J was trimmed by 2 bases and V by 3 bases; bases with no gene match: 3. CDR3 length: 14 residues. Written as DNA, the CDR3 is TGCGCCAGCAGCTCTGGACAGGTCACAGATACGCAGTATTTT. It translates to CASSSGQVTDTQYF.

V is TRBV4-3 and J is TRBJ1-2; possible D gene TRBD1, 5 bases. CDR3 length equals 17 residues. Germline assignment: CDR1 LGHNA and CDR2 YSLEER. V was pared by 4 bases and J by 6 bases, with 24 bases between. The CDR3 is CASSLRGRRVRSDGYTF. DNA for the CDR3: TGCGCCAGCAGCCTAAGGGGCCGCAGGGTTAGATCGGATGGCTACACCTTC.

In this sample, this clone turned up a few times. The V gene is TRBV4-3, the J gene TRBJ2-1; 12 bases align to TRBD2. The CDR3 loop spans 17 amino acids. Unmatched junction bases numbered 1, after V lost 1 base and J lost 0 bases. Germline V gives CDR1 LGHNA, CDR2 YSLEER. CDR3 residues: CASSQASGGASYNEQFF. The CDR3 DNA reads as TGCGCCAGCAGCCAAGCTAGCGGGGGGGCCTCCTACAATGAGCAGTTCTTC.

This sequence joins TRBV5-1 and TRBJ2-1; 14 positions match TRBD2. Germline values: CDR1 SGHRS, CDR2 YFSETQ. Losses at the gene ends were 2 bases for V and 7 bases for J; bases not matched to a gene: 8. CDR3 length: 17 amino acids. CDR3 region: CASSLFGTSGGSNEQFF. Written as DNA, the CDR3 is TGCGCCAGCAGCTTATTCGGGACTAGCGGGGGAAGTAATGAGCAGTTCTTC.

The rearrangement uses TRBV11-2 and TRBJ2-1; 10 nucleotides line up with TRBD2. The CDR3 is 13 amino acids. Germline CDR1 and CDR2: SGHAT and FQNNGV. The trim removed 5 bases at V and 7 bases at J, leaving 2 bases unmatched. CDR3 loop: CASSSGGANEQFF. In DNA form, the CDR3 reads TGTGCCAGCAGCAGCGGGGGGGCGAATGAGCAGTTCTTC.

This chain links TRBV5-4 with TRBJ2-5; perhaps D is TRBD1 or TRBD2 (5 bases each). Germline V lookup: CDR1 SGHNT, CDR2 YYREEE (reference sequence). This CDR3 is built from 15 residues. The V end was cut by 8 bases, the J end by 2 bases, with 19 bases between. The chain's CDR3 is CASSGSSPPQETQYF. For the CDR3, the DNA is TGTGCCAGTTCAGGGAGTTCACCCCCACAAGAGACCCAGTACTTC.

V and J are TRBV10-3 and TRBJ2-7, with no clear D. The CDR3 sequence is 14 residues long. CDR1 and CDR2 from the germline V gene are ENHRY and SYGVKD. V dropped 2 bases and J dropped 2 bases, with 10 bases sitting between them. The CDR3 region is CAISEVAGAYEQYF. The CDR3 DNA follows: TGTGCCATCAGTGAGGTAGCTGGAGCCTACGAGCAGTACTTC.

This rearrangement joins TRBV4-1 to TRBJ2-1; TRBD2 is a possible D gene (6 bases). V was cut by 4 bases and J by 1 base, with 14 bases left in between. The CDR3 totals 16 residues. In germline, CDR1 is MGHRA, CDR2 YSYEKL. This chain's CDR3 is CASSRTLAESYNEQFF. CDR3 bases: TGCGCCAGCAGCCGGACACTAGCAGAGTCCTACAATGAGCAGTTCTTC.

The chain combines TRBV13 with TRBJ2-5, with 10 nucleotides matching TRBD1. CDR3 length equals 16 residues. V trimming: 4 bases; J trimming: 5 bases; junction bases outside the gene matches: 10. Germline V CDR1 and CDR2: PRHDT, FYEKMQ (reference sequence). Here the CDR3 DNA reads TGTGCCAGCAGCTCTAGTGAGAGACAGGGGGCGGAGACCCAGTACTTC. This translates into CASSSSERQGAETQYF.

V and J are TRBV7-9 and TRBJ2-3; D is undetermined. Germline-derived CDR1 and CDR2 are SEHNR and FQNEAQ (reference sequence). The V and J ends lost 5 bases and 4 bases respectively, with 13 bases between them. The CDR3 has 14 amino acids. CDR3 sequence reads: CASSRTGSADTQYF. DNA for the CDR3: TGTGCCAGCAGCCGAACGGGTTCGGCAGATACGCAGTATTTT.

On this clone itself: One junction end does not reproduce the germline sequence, and a read error may be involved. The V and J genes are TRBV30 and TRBJ1-2; D is possibly TRBD1 (5 bases). Germline V gene sequence: CDR1 GTSNPN, CDR2 SVGIG (reference sequence). CDR3 length equals 14 residues. The CDR3 DNA reads TGTGCCTGGAGTGAGGCAGGGTTTAACTCTGGCTACACCTTC. This sequence encodes CAWSEAGFNSGYTF.

The rearrangement uses TRBV5-4 and TRBJ2-2; TRBD2 matches 7 bases. CDR1 and CDR2 (germline): SGHNT, YYREEE (reference sequence). The CDR3 has 18 amino acids. Trimming took 1 base from V and 7 from J; bases not matched to a gene: 16. The chain's CDR3 is CASSLPQYGLEPHGELFF. DNA for the CDR3: TGTGCCAGCAGCTTGCCCCAATACGGACTAGAACCCCACGGGGAGCTGTTTTTT. Drawing the rest from reference TRBV5-4 and TRBJ2-2, the complete variable domain is ETGVTQSPTHLIKTRGQQVTLRCSSQSGHNTVSWYQQALGQGPQFIFQYYREEENGRGNFPPRFSGLQFPNYSSELNVNALELDDSALYLCASSLPQYGLEPHGELFFGEGSRLTVL.

The J gene is TRBJ1-5, the V gene TRBV21-1; the table's TRBD1 call for D was not verified on the DNA. TRBV21-1 is listed as a pseudogene. The CDR3 has 18 amino acids. The CDR3 reads CASSKALFRTGQNQPQHF. The CDR3 DNA sequence: TGTGCCAGCAGCAAAGCGCTTTTCAGAACAGGGCAAAATCAGCCCCAGCATTTT.

This chain joins TRBV7-9 and TRBJ2-7; possibly TRBD1 for D (5 bases). Germline V gives CDR1 SEHNR, CDR2 FQNEAQ (reference sequence). The CDR3 is 12 amino acids. The germline V and J ends were trimmed by 2 bases and 3 bases, with 5 bases remaining between them. The CDR3 is CASSLQGYEQYF. Here the CDR3 DNA reads TGTGCCAGCAGCTTACAGGGCTACGAGCAGTACTTC.

In this sample, this clone turned up a few times. The chain is built from TRBV4-2 and TRBJ1-1, with a possible D match to TRBD1 (6 bases). Germline CDR1 reads LGHNA; CDR2 reads YNFKEQ. Between the trimmed V and J ends, which lost 1 base and 2 bases, there was a span of 14 bases. The CDR3 contains 16 residues. In DNA form, the CDR3 reads TGTGCCAGCAGCCAAGCGGCAGGACAGTCCAACACTGAAGCTTTCTTT. Translated: CASSQAAGQSNTEAFF.

The count of this clone is one. The chain is built from TRBV6-1 and TRBJ1-4; D is possibly TRBD1 (5 bases). Deletions cut 6 bases from V and 7 bases from J, with 15 bases between. The CDR3 covers 14 residues. Germline CDR1 and CDR2: MNHNS and SASEGT. CDR3 in amino acids: CASSPLDRSEKLFF. In DNA, the CDR3 is TGTGCCAGCAGCCCCTTAGACAGAAGTGAAAAACTGTTTTTT.

The V call is TRBV7-6, the J call TRBJ2-1; D is possibly TRBD1 or TRBD2 (5 bases each). V shed 3 bases and J shed 3 bases, with 12 bases lying between them. Germline values: CDR1 SGHVS, CDR2 FNYEAQ. The CDR3 runs to 15 residues. The CDR3 DNA reads TGTGCCAGCAGCTTTGGGGACCAGAGCTACAATGAGCAGTTCTTC. As protein: CASSFGDQSYNEQFF.

This rearrangement joins TRBV7-2 to TRBJ2-7, with D unclear. CDR1 is SGHTA, CDR2 FQGNSA, per germline. CDR3 length: 15 residues. With 3 bases removed from V and 5 bases from J, the gap between germline ends came to 17 bases. In DNA form, the CDR3 reads TGTGCCAGCAGCTTTGGAGCTAGAAGTATCGACGAGCAGTACTTC. Its protein is CASSFGARSIDEQYF. The full variable domain, its missing parts supplied by reference TRBV7-2 and TRBJ2-7, is GAGVSQSPSNKVTEKGKDVELRCDPISGHTALYWYRQSLGQGLEFLIYFQGNSAPDKSGLPSDRFSAERTGGSVSTLTIQRTQQEDSAVYLCASSFGARSIDEQYFGPGTRLTVT.

This sequence joins TRBV15 and TRBJ2-5; TRBD2 matches at 9 bases. The V segment lost 1 base and the J segment 2 bases; nucleotides outside the gene matches: 2. The CDR3 runs to 15 residues. Germline CDR1 and CDR2: LNHNV and YYDKDF (reference sequence). The CDR3 sequence is CATSRGSGGQETQYF. Written as DNA, the CDR3 is TGTGCCACCAGCAGAGGTAGCGGGGGACAAGAGACCCAGTACTTC.

The rearrangement links TRBV15 to TRBJ2-1; the D is unclear. Germline V gene lookup returns CDR1 LNHNV and CDR2 YYDKDF (reference sequence). Trimming cost V 1 base and J 4 bases, with 5 bases left between them. The CDR3 runs to 13 residues. DNA of the CDR3: TGTGCCACCAGCAGAGCCCCTTACAATGAGCAGTTCTTC. This encodes CATSRAPYNEQFF.

The chain carries TRBV5-6 and TRBJ2-5; 9 nucleotides match TRBD1. The V gene's germline CDR1 is SGHDT and CDR2 YYEEEE. V gave up 3 bases and J gave up 4 bases; unmatched junction bases: 4. This CDR3 region has 14 residues. CDR3 bases: TGTGCCAGCAGCTGGGGGACAGGGTTAGAGACCCAGTACTTC. Encoded protein: CASSWGTGLETQYF.

V is TRBV29-1 and J is TRBJ2-3, with 10 positions matching TRBD2. Germline V lookup: CDR1 SQVTM, CDR2 ANQGSEA. The CDR3 is 15 residues long. Trimming at V came to 6 bases and at J to 6 bases, leaving 12 bases not matched to a gene. The CDR3 sequence: CSVAGTSASPDTQYF. CDR3 sequence (DNA): TGCAGCGTGGCCGGGACTAGCGCCTCCCCGGATACGCAGTATTTT.

This rearrangement joins TRBV6-1 to TRBJ2-1; 8 positions agree with TRBD2. CDR1 MNHNS and CDR2 SASEGT come from the germline V gene. Trimming removed 7 bases from V and 5 bases from J; junction bases left unmatched: 7. The CDR3 has 14 amino acids. The CDR3: CASNLRGGDNEQFF. The CDR3 DNA reads TGTGCCAGCAACCTACGGGGGGGCGACAATGAGCAGTTCTTC.

V gene TRBV18 combines with J gene TRBJ1-1; D unclear. The V and J ends lost 1 base and 0 bases respectively, with 6 bases between them. The CDR3 loop spans 14 amino acids. Germline V gene data show CDR1 as KGHSH and CDR2 as LQKENI. The CDR3 reads CASSPQKMNTEAFF. The CDR3 nucleotides read TGTGCCAGCTCACCACAGAAAATGAACACTGAAGCTTTCTTT.

This clone was picked up a small number of times. This sequence joins TRBV19 and TRBJ1-4; D is perhaps TRBD1 (5 bases). CDR3 length equals 13 residues. Trimming removed 9 bases from V and 7 bases from J, with 15 bases in between. Germline V CDR1 and CDR2: LNHDA, SQIVND (reference sequence). The CDR3 sequence: CASQSGRGEKLFF. The CDR3, as DNA: TGTGCCAGCCAATCAGGGAGGGGTGAAAAACTGTTTTTT. The variable domain in full, completed from reference TRBV19 and TRBJ1-4, reads DGGITQSPKYLFRKEGQNVTLSCEQNLNHDAMYWYRQDPGQGLRLIYYSQIVNDFQKGDIAEGYSVSREKKESFPLTVTSAQKNPTAFYLCASQSGRGEKLFFGSGTQLSVL.

The chain employs TRBV5-6 and TRBJ2-7; D is perhaps TRBD2 (5 bases). The CDR3 consists of 15 residues. Germline V gives CDR1 SGHDT, CDR2 YYEEEE. The V end lost 0 bases, the J end lost 1 base, and 11 bases lay between the germline ends. CDR3: CASSLAGPGSYEQYF. DNA of the CDR3: TGTGCCAGCAGCTTGGCGGGTCCGGGATCCTACGAGCAGTACTTC.

The chain is built from TRBV10-3 and TRBJ2-2; D is undetermined. This CDR3 region has 11 residues. The germline V gene has CDR1 ENHRY and CDR2 SYGVKD. The V end lost 3 bases, the J end lost 6 bases, and 2 bases lay between the germline ends. The CDR3 DNA follows: TGTGCCATCAGTGAATCCGGGGAGCTGTTTTTT. Its translation: CAISESGELFF.